This is a list of T cell receptor beta chains from one sample in a study of blood T cell repertoires in COVID-19. TCRdb keeps only in-frame clones here, not all; method: immunoSEQ multiplex PCR. The sample holds nearly 80,000 clones, 90% seen once. Sequenced sample: peripheral blood. These receptors were collected from a woman of 80 years or more with acute or convalescent COVID-19. Each CDR3 is given with its conserved first and last residue. The D gene is left open where the match is weak. Not all rows give a size; the values are once, few, many and, for expanded clones, a class.

>TRBV5-4|TRBD2|TRBJ2-3|-
TGTGCCAGCAGCTGGGGACTAGCGGGAGGGCCGGATACGCAGTATTTT
CASSWGLAGGPDTQYF
>TRBV29-1|-|TRBJ1-1|-
TGCAGCGTCCAAACAGGGATAAGGACTGAAGCTTTCTTT
CSVQTGIRTEAFF
>TRBV10-2|-|TRBJ1-4|-
TGCGCCAGCAGTGAGCAGGGTGGAAAACTGTTTTTT
CASSEQGGKLFF
>TRBV18|-|TRBJ2-1|-
TGTGCCAGCTCACCACAAGGGGATGAGCAGTTCTTC
CASSPQGDEQFF
>TRBV7-2|-|TRBJ1-6|-
TGTGCCAGCAGTTACCCGGGTCGAGAAGATTCACCCCTCCACTTT
CASSYPGREDSPLHF
>TRBV5-1|TRBD1|TRBJ2-7|-
TGCGCCAGCAGCCAATTGGGACAGGGTACTTACGAGCAGTACTTC
CASSQLGQGTYEQYF
>TRBV7-9|-|TRBJ1-6|-
TGTGCCAGCAGCCCAACCAGAGCGGCCGGGGATTCACCCCTCCACTTT
CASSPTRAAGDSPLHF
>TRBV6-2/TRBV6-3|-|TRBJ2-3|-
TGTGCCAGCAGTTCCCTACGGGGGGCCGCAGATACGCAGTATTTT
CASSSLRGAADTQYF
>TRBV5-1|TRBD2|TRBJ2-1|-
TGCGCCAGCAGCTTGGTAGCTAGCGGCAATGAGCAGTTCTTC
CASSLVASGNEQFF
>TRBV7-2|TRBD1|TRBJ1-6|-
TGTGCCAGCAGCCAACGGACAGGGGCCGTATCCTATAATTCACCCCTCCACTTT
CASSQRTGAVSYNSPLHF
>TRBV11-3|-|TRBJ1-1|-
TGTGCCAGCAGCTTAGACGGTGGACGGGGAACTGAAGCTTTCTTT
CASSLDGGRGTEAFF
>TRBV15|-|TRBJ2-1|-
TGTGCCACCAGCAGCTTGAATCTCGGGATTTCCATTGAGCAGTTCTTC
CATSSLNLGISIEQFF
>TRBV27|TRBD1|TRBJ2-7|-
TGTGCCAGCAGTTTATCATTCCGGGCAGGGGGCTTAGACGAGCAGTACTTC
CASSLSFRAGGLDEQYF
>TRBV29-1|TRBD1|TRBJ2-1|once
TGCAGCGTTGAGGAGGACAGGGGGTCCTCCTACAATGAGCAGTTCTTC
CSVEEDRGSSYNEQFF
>TRBV19|-|TRBJ2-7|-
TGTGCCAGTAGTATCCAGGCTTCTGGTGGCGAGCAGTACTTC
CASSIQASGGEQYF
>TRBV20-1|-|TRBJ2-7|once
TGCAGTGCTAGTAGAAGGAGCTCCTACGAGCAGTACTTC
CSASRRSSYEQYF
>TRBV6-5|TRBD1|TRBJ1-6|-
TGTGCCAGCAGGGACAGGGATAATTCACCCCTCCACTTT
CASRDRDNSPLHF
>TRBV10-3|-|TRBJ2-7|-
TGTGCCATCAGCACCCAGCTAGCTAGCGCCTACGAGCAGTACTTC
CAISTQLASAYEQYF
>TRBV3-1/TRBV3-2|-|TRBJ1-2|-
TGTGCCAGCAGCCAAGGCCGCAGGGTGAGCTATGGCTACACCTTC
CASSQGRRVSYGYTF
>TRBV5-1|-|TRBJ2-5|once
TGCGCCAGCAGTTTCAGGGGGGAGTTTAATAGGGAGACCCAGTACTTC
CASSFRGEFNRETQYF
>TRBV5-8|-|TRBJ1-5|-
TGTGCCAGCAGGGGGTTGGGGCCGGATCAGCCCCAGCATTTT
CASRGLGPDQPQHF
>TRBV19|-|TRBJ2-7|-
TGTGCCAGTAGTGACCCCGGATTAGCGGATTACGAGCAGTACTTC
CASSDPGLADYEQYF
>TRBV7-6|TRBD2|TRBJ2-1|-
TGTGCCAGCAGCCTCTCTAGCGGCTCCTACAATGAGCAGTTCTTC
CASSLSSGSYNEQFF
>TRBV10-3|-|TRBJ2-7|once
TGTGCCATCCGTCGGAGCTACGAGCAGTACTTC
CAIRRSYEQYF
>TRBV27|-|TRBJ1-1|-
TGTGCCAGCAGTTTCGAGGTTTACACTGAAGCTTTCTTT
CASSFEVYTEAFF
>TRBV3-1/TRBV3-2|-|TRBJ2-4|-
TGTGCCAGCAGCCAAGAGCTAACGAACATTCAGTACTTC
CASSQELTNIQYF